These 28 T cell receptor beta chains came from one sample sequenced in a study of blood T cell repertoires in COVID-19. Method: immunoSEQ multiplex PCR; TCRdb's copy keeps in-frame clones and lacks some. Of under 20,000 clones in the sample, over 80% were seen once. Sequenced sample: peripheral blood. The source is a human donor in a cohort sampled during active COVID-19. The donor label of this sample is uncertain.

This clone was observed a single time. This rearrangement joins TRBV10-2 to TRBJ2-2, with D possibly TRBD2 on 6 matching bases. The CDR3 totals 15 residues. CDR1 is WSHSY, CDR2 SAAADI, per germline. V lost 2 bases to trimming and J lost 4 bases, with 11 bases between them. The DNA of the CDR3 is TGCGCCAGCAGTGAGGGAGGGCCGGTCACCGGGGAGCTGTTTTTT. Translated: CASSEGGPVTGELFF.

The genes are TRBV4-1 and TRBJ1-3; D might be TRBD1 (5 bases). The CDR3 runs 15 residues. V was cut by 3 bases and J by 4 bases, with 13 bases left in between. Germline V gene sequence: CDR1 MGHRA, CDR2 YSYEKL. The CDR3 region is CASSHARGGGNTIYF. CDR3 DNA: TGCGCCAGCAGCCACGCTCGGGGGGGAGGAAACACCATATATTTT.

V usage is TRBV30 and J usage is TRBJ1-1, with D possibly being TRBD1 (5 bases). The germline V and J ends were trimmed by 0 bases and 5 bases, with 10 bases remaining between them. The CDR3 has 13 residues. The germline V gene encodes CDR1 GTSNPN and CDR2 SVGIG (reference sequence). The CDR3 bases are TGTGCCTGGAGTGTACAGGAGGGTACTGAAGCTTTCTTT. It translates to CAWSVQEGTEAFF. The variable domain in full, completed from reference TRBV30 and TRBJ1-1, reads SQTIHQWPATLVQPVGSPLSLECTVEGTSNPNLYWYRQAAGRGLQLLFYSVGIGQISSEVPQNLSASRPQDRQFILSSKKLLLSDSGFYLCAWSVQEGTEAFFGQGTRLTVV.

The chain uses TRBV19 and TRBJ1-5; 9 bases match TRBD1. The CDR3 totals 15 residues. CDR1 and CDR2 (germline): LNHDA, SQIVND (reference sequence). V shed 8 bases, J shed 0 bases, and the junction held 5 bases outside the gene matches. The chain's CDR3 is CASGQGFTSNQPQHF. The CDR3 coding sequence is TGTGCCAGTGGACAGGGGTTTACTAGCAATCAGCCCCAGCATTTT.

The gene calls are TRBV2 and TRBJ2-3; 12 nucleotides align to TRBD2. The J segment lost 2 bases and the V segment lost 5 bases, leaving 5 bases of the junction unmatched. CDR3 length: 16 residues. CDR1 and CDR2 (germline): SNHLY, FYNNEI. The CDR3 is CASSTLAGGVTDTQYF. In DNA, the CDR3 is TGTGCCAGCAGTACTCTAGCGGGAGGGGTCACAGATACGCAGTATTTT. Full variable domain (rest looked up from reference TRBV2 and TRBJ2-3): EPEVTQTPSHQVTQMGQEVILRCVPISNHLYFYWYRQILGQKVEFLVSFYNNEISEKSEIFDDQFSVERPDGSNFTLKIRSTKLEDSAMYFCASSTLAGGVTDTQYFGPGTRLTVL.

This chain links TRBV19 with TRBJ1-1; weak D call: TRBD1 (5 bases). The CDR3 runs to 14 residues. The germline gives CDR1 LNHDA, CDR2 SQIVND (reference sequence). V dropped 5 bases and J dropped 4 bases, with 14 bases sitting between them. The chain's CDR3 is CASSPRVGGTEAFF. The CDR3 nucleotides are TGTGCCAGTAGTCCCCGGGTGGGGGGCACTGAAGCTTTCTTT.

The CDR3 nucleotides read TGTGCCAGCAGCGTAGATTCTCAGGAGGCAGCTTTCTTT. It is translated as CASSVDSQEAAFF. The genes are TRBV9 and TRBJ1-1; D uncertain. Per the germline V gene, CDR1 is SGDLS and CDR2 is YYNGEE. The CDR3 has 13 residues. V lost 0 bases, J lost 10 bases, and 13 bases lay in between.

The chain has TRBV6-5 and TRBJ1-2, with 7 bases lining up with TRBD1. V lost 6 bases, J lost 4 bases, and 11 bases stayed unmatched. The CDR3 totals 15 residues. Germline assignment: CDR1 MNHEY and CDR2 SVGAGI. The CDR3 DNA follows: TGTGCCAGCAGCCAGGACAGGAGACAACTCTATGGCTACACCTTC. Its protein product is CASSQDRRQLYGYTF.

The chain links TRBV6-5 to TRBJ2-1; D is possibly TRBD1 (6 bases). Germline assignment: CDR1 MNHEY and CDR2 SVGAGI. The V end was cut by 2 bases, the J end by 6 bases, with 17 bases between. The CDR3 runs 16 residues. For the CDR3, the DNA is TGTGCCAGCAGTTACGCTCAATTAACAGGGTTCAATGAGCAGTTCTTC. This gives the protein CASSYAQLTGFNEQFF.

In nucleotides, the CDR3 is TGTGCCAGCAGCTTAGACGACAGGGCGGGAGGGGAGACCCAGTACTTC. Its protein is CASSLDDRAGGETQYF. The chain couples TRBV7-8 to TRBJ2-5; 9 positions match TRBD2. This CDR3 region has 16 residues. V shed 1 base and J 5 bases; nucleotides not matched to a gene: 8. Germline lookup yields CDR1 SGHVS and CDR2 FQNEAQ. The full variable domain, with the rest looked up from reference TRBV7-8 and TRBJ2-5, is GAGVSQSPRYKVAKRGQDVALRCDPISGHVSLFWYQQALGQGPEFLTYFQNEAQLDKSGLPSDRFFAERPEGSVSTLKIQRTQQEDSAVYLCASSLDDRAGGETQYFGPGTRLLVL.

The chain links TRBV5-4 to TRBJ2-5, with 7 bases matching TRBD2. J lost 6 bases, V lost 1 base, and 3 bases had no gene match. CDR1 SGHNT and CDR2 YYREEE come from the germline V gene (reference sequence). There are 13 residues in the CDR3. CDR3 sequence: CASSLTSEQTQYF. CDR3 in DNA: TGTGCCAGCAGCTTGACTAGCGAACAGACCCAGTACTTC. The full variable domain, completed using reference TRBV5-4 and TRBJ2-5, is ETGVTQSPTHLIKTRGQQVTLRCSSQSGHNTVSWYQQALGQGPQFIFQYYREEENGRGNFPPRFSGLQFPNYSSELNVNALELDDSALYLCASSLTSEQTQYFGPGTRLLVL.

The V gene is TRBV11-2, the J gene TRBJ2-3, with D perhaps TRBD2 (6 bases). The CDR3 totals 14 residues. V dropped 4 bases and J dropped 8 bases, with 16 bases sitting between them. Germline V CDR1 and CDR2: SGHAT, FQNNGV. This chain's CDR3 is CASSSDGGLSTQYF. The CDR3 DNA reads as TGTGCCAGCAGCTCGGATGGGGGACTCTCTACGCAGTATTTT.

V and J are TRBV3-1 (or the pseudogene TRBV3-2) and TRBJ2-7; 9 nucleotides agree with TRBD2. The CDR3 sequence is 15 residues long. Germline CDR1 and CDR2: LGHDT and YNNKEL (reference sequence). V lost 5 bases and J lost 6; bases outside the gene matches: 11. The CDR3 coding sequence is TGTGCCAGCAGCAGAGCGGGACTAGCTTTCGGCGAGCAGTACTTC. Encoded protein: CASSRAGLAFGEQYF.

The chain combines TRBV5-4 with TRBJ1-1; weak D call: TRBD1 (5 bases). The CDR3 has 13 amino acids. V was shortened by 0 bases and J by 5 bases, with 8 bases between the two germline ends. Per germline, CDR1 SGHNT and CDR2 YYREEE (reference sequence). The CDR3 reads CASSLGGKTEAFF. For the CDR3, the DNA is TGTGCCAGCAGCTTGGGGGGCAAAACTGAAGCTTTCTTT. The whole variable domain, remainder taken from reference TRBV5-4 and TRBJ1-1, is ETGVTQSPTHLIKTRGQQVTLRCSSQSGHNTVSWYQQALGQGPQFIFQYYREEENGRGNFPPRFSGLQFPNYSSELNVNALELDDSALYLCASSLGGKTEAFFGQGTRLTVV.

The rearrangement links TRBV7-2 to TRBJ2-3, with 7 bases matching TRBD2. This CDR3 region has 15 residues. Trimming at V came to 3 bases and at J to 4 bases, leaving 7 bases not matched to a gene. Germline lookup yields CDR1 SGHTA and CDR2 FQGNSA. CDR3 region: CASSFRRESADTQYF. The CDR3 DNA is TGTGCCAGCAGCTTCAGGCGGGAGTCTGCAGATACGCAGTATTTT.

The gene calls are TRBV29-1 and TRBJ2-1; 8 positions agree with TRBD1. Germline V gene data show CDR1 as SQVTM and CDR2 as ANQGSEA. J lost 7 bases, V lost 4 bases, and 6 bases had no gene match. The CDR3 consists of 13 residues. CDR3 sequence (DNA): TGCAGCGTTGTCAGGGGGCGCTGGAATGAGCAGTTCTTC. It encodes CSVVRGRWNEQFF.

The chain is built from TRBV4-1 and TRBJ2-7, with TRBD2 matching 11 bases. The junction had 7 bases not matched to a gene; V was cut back by 0 bases and J by 3 bases. The CDR3 is 17 amino acids. Germline V gives CDR1 MGHRA, CDR2 YSYEKL. The CDR3 coding sequence is TGCGCCAGCAGCCAAGATTCCGGGACTAGCGGCCGCTACGAGCAGTACTTC. Amino acids: CASSQDSGTSGRYEQYF.

The CDR3 sequence: CSARGEDTQYF. The CDR3 DNA follows: TGCAGTGCTAGGGGAGAGGATACGCAGTATTTT. The chain employs TRBV20-1 and TRBJ2-3; D is perhaps TRBD2 (5 bases). Germline V gene lookup returns CDR1 DFQATT and CDR2 SNEGSKA (reference sequence). CDR3 length: 11 amino acids. V was clipped by 3 bases and J by 6 bases, with 7 bases between them.

The rearrangement links TRBV5-4 to TRBJ2-7; 8 bases are shared with TRBD1. The germline V gene encodes CDR1 SGHNT and CDR2 YYREEE (reference sequence). This CDR3 contains 15 residues. Trimming at V came to 0 bases and at J to 7 bases, leaving 9 bases not matched to a gene. The DNA for the CDR3 is TGTGCCAGCAGCTTGGGGGGCCAGGGGGCGCGGGAGCAGTACTTC. This encodes CASSLGGQGAREQYF.

The chain is built from TRBV5-4 and TRBJ1-1; D is possibly TRBD1 (6 bases). CDR3 length: 14 amino acids. Germline CDR1 is SGHNT and CDR2 is YYREEE (reference sequence). The ends were cut back, 4 bases at V and 11 bases at J, with 21 bases in the middle. The chain's CDR3 is CASSDRQVPGRAFF. The CDR3 bases are TGTGCCAGCAGCGATAGACAGGTCCCCGGTCGGGCTTTCTTT.

The chain is built from TRBV2 and TRBJ1-4, with 7 bases lining up with TRBD1. V lost 10 bases and J lost 6; bases outside the gene matches: 14. CDR1 and CDR2 (germline): SNHLY, FYNNEI. This CDR3 is 15 amino acids long. CDR3: CATTETGTEYEKLFF. In nucleotides, the CDR3 is TGTGCCACTACCGAGACCGGGACAGAATATGAAAAACTGTTTTTT.

The chain carries TRBV2 and TRBJ1-2; a possible D gene is TRBD1 (5 bases). Germline lookup yields CDR1 SNHLY and CDR2 FYNNEI. V was clipped by 6 bases and J by 6 bases, with 17 bases between them. This CDR3 contains 14 residues. The CDR3: CASSERGRVDGYTF. CDR3 coding DNA: TGTGCCAGCAGCGAAAGGGGTAGGGTAGATGGCTACACCTTC.

In regard to this clone: Other DNA sequences within the sample encode an identical CDR3. The V gene is TRBV11-2, the J gene TRBJ1-2; D remains unclear. V lost 3 bases and J lost 8, with 7 bases in between. Germline V gene lookup returns CDR1 SGHAT and CDR2 FQNNGV. CDR3 size: 11 residues. In DNA form, the CDR3 reads TGTGCCAGCAGCTTCCGCGGCGGCTACACCTTC. Its protein is CASSFRGGYTF.

The J gene is TRBJ1-5, the V gene TRBV19; D may be TRBD1 (6 bases). CDR3 length: 18 amino acids. The ends were cut back, 5 bases at V and 0 bases at J, with 20 bases in the middle. Germline CDR1 and CDR2: LNHDA and SQIVND (reference sequence). This chain's CDR3 is CASSPHRGARASNQPQHF. As DNA, the CDR3 is TGTGCCAGTAGTCCCCACCGGGGGGCCAGGGCTAGCAATCAGCCCCAGCATTTT.

The chain has TRBV30 and TRBJ2-1; 11 nucleotides agree with TRBD2. V lost 1 base, J lost 16 bases, and 9 bases stayed unmatched. The V gene's germline CDR1 is GTSNPN and CDR2 SVGIG (reference sequence). This CDR3 region has 13 residues. CDR3 bases: TGTGCCTGGAGTGGTGGACTAGCGGGTTCCCGTTTCTTC. It yields the protein CAWSGGLAGSRFF.

The rearrangement joins TRBV2 to TRBJ1-1; D is perhaps TRBD1 (5 bases). Germline CDR1 reads SNHLY; CDR2 reads FYNNEI. V shed 6 bases and J shed 10 bases, with 18 bases lying between them. This CDR3 comprises 13 residues. CDR3 bases: TGTGCCAGCAGGCCAGAGGGGACTGGGCTAGCTTTCTTT. Protein sequence: CASRPEGTGLAFF.

The chain is built from TRBV19 and TRBJ2-1, with D maybe TRBD2 (6 bases). V was trimmed by 7 bases and J by 9 bases, leaving 19 bases between them. The CDR3 is made up of 14 amino acids. The V gene's germline CDR1 is LNHDA and CDR2 SQIVND (reference sequence). The CDR3 is CASTVAGNSGEQFF. CDR3 nucleotide sequence: TGTGCCAGTACCGTCGCGGGAAATTCGGGTGAGCAGTTCTTC. Variable domain in full (rest from reference TRBV19 and TRBJ2-1): DGGITQSPKYLFRKEGQNVTLSCEQNLNHDAMYWYRQDPGQGLRLIYYSQIVNDFQKGDIAEGYSVSREKKESFPLTVTSAQKNPTAFYLCASTVAGNSGEQFFGPGTRLTVL.

This chain connects TRBV24-1 to TRBJ2-1, with D maybe TRBD2 (5 bases). Germline lookup yields CDR1 KGHDR and CDR2 SFDVKD. This CDR3 region has 14 residues. Trimming cost V 1 base and J 12 bases, with 15 bases left between them. The CDR3 nucleotides read TGTGCCACCAGTGATTTAAGTCGAGGGCGAGGGCAGTTCTTC. Protein sequence: CATSDLSRGRGQFF.